Below, 14 T cell receptor beta chains from the same sample are listed, as sequenced in a study of identical twins. TCRdb used MiXCR to reprocess the 5' RACE reads, holding one entry per CDR3 protein. Counted here are under 300,000 distinct CDR3 sequences, approximately 12% occurring once; the ten biggest clones make up 3.5% to 5%. These data also formed part of another study, on yellow fever vaccine responses in identical twins.

Material: memory (CD45RO+) T cells sorted from blood. All receptors derive from a woman aged 18-29 years in good health.

The CDR3 DNA reads as TGTGCCAGCAGTGACGGACTAGCGGGAGGGCGGAAAGATACGCAGTATTTT. This translates into CASSDGLAGGRKDTQYF. The chain joins TRBV6-2 or TRBV6-3 to TRBJ2-3; 15 bases agree with TRBD2. The J segment lost 5 bases and the V segment lost 5 bases, leaving 8 bases of the junction unmatched. The V gene's germline CDR1 is MNHEY and CDR2 SVGEGT. The CDR3 totals 17 residues.

V and J are TRBV5-1 and TRBJ2-3, with D possibly matching TRBD1 (6 bases). V was trimmed by 5 bases and J by 4 bases, leaving 14 bases between them. CDR1 SGHRS and CDR2 YFSETQ come from the germline V gene. CDR3 length: 14 amino acids. CDR3 DNA: TGCGCCAGCAGGTCTGTGGCAGGGGCAGATACGCAGTATTTT. This gives the protein CASRSVAGADTQYF.

The sample holds a few counts of this clonotype. This chain joins TRBV24-1 and TRBJ2-4; 7 positions agree with TRBD2. Germline CDR1 and CDR2: KGHDR and SFDVKD. This CDR3 has 12 amino acids. V shed 3 bases, J shed 13 bases, and the junction held 5 bases outside the gene matches. CDR3 residues: CATSDGGRVQYF. CDR3 DNA sequence: TGTGCCACCAGTGATGGGGGGAGGGTACAGTACTTC.

In its sample, this clonotype was seen many times. The chain couples TRBV29-1 to TRBJ2-7; possible D gene TRBD1, 7 bases. The CDR3 totals 14 residues. V was shortened by 7 bases and J by 1 base, with 17 bases between the two germline ends. The germline gives CDR1 SQVTM, CDR2 ANQGSEA. The CDR3 coding sequence is TGCAGCGCGGAGGGGGGACAGCAATCCTACGAGCAGTACTTC. Amino acids: CSAEGGQQSYEQYF.

The rearrangement links TRBV5-8 to TRBJ2-3; a weak D match, TRBD2 (7 bases). Germline loops: CDR1 SGHTS, CDR2 YDEGEE. The CDR3 consists of 15 residues. Trimming left V 4 bases short and J 4 bases short, with 16 bases between. The CDR3 sequence: CASSGAPGGADTQYF. CDR3 nucleotide sequence: TGTGCCAGCAGCGGCGCGCCGGGGGGCGCAGATACGCAGTATTTT.

This clonotype appeared a few times. V usage is TRBV3-1 and J usage is TRBJ2-2; D uncertain. Trimming cost V 2 bases and J 2 bases, with 15 bases left between them. The germline V gene encodes CDR1 LGHDT and CDR2 YNNKEL (reference sequence). The length of the CDR3 is 17 residues. This CDR3 is CASSQHGRVANTGELFF. In DNA form, the CDR3 reads TGTGCCAGCAGCCAACATGGAAGGGTCGCTAACACCGGGGAGCTGTTTTTT.

This clonotype was seen a handful of times. V gene TRBV20-1 combines with J gene TRBJ1-2, with a tentative D call TRBD1 (5 bases). The CDR3 runs to 15 residues. Germline CDR1 reads DFQATT; CDR2 reads SNEGSKA (reference sequence). Trimming removed 3 bases at V and 2 bases at J, with 16 bases between. This CDR3 is CSASLRRPGNYGYTF. The CDR3 nucleotides are TGCAGTGCTAGTTTACGAAGGCCAGGGAACTATGGCTACACCTTC.

This chain connects TRBV4-2 to TRBJ2-4; D may match TRBD1 or TRBD2 (6 bases each). V lost 0 bases to trimming and J lost 7 bases, with 13 bases between them. The CDR3 spans 15 residues. Germline V gene lookup returns CDR1 LGHNA and CDR2 YNFKEQ. The CDR3 DNA reads TGTGCCAGCAGCCAAGAAGCCCGGGGGCCGAACATTCAGTACTTC. It encodes CASSQEARGPNIQYF.

The J gene is TRBJ2-1, the V gene TRBV20-1, with a possible D match to TRBD2 (7 bases). Germline V lookup: CDR1 DFQATT, CDR2 SNEGSKA (reference sequence). V was cut by 3 bases and J by 5 bases, with 17 bases left in between. This CDR3 spans 15 amino acids. The CDR3 sequence: CSARATRGLNNEQFF. The DNA of the CDR3 is TGCAGTGCTAGGGCCACGCGGGGGCTCAACAATGAGCAGTTCTTC.

The chain recombines TRBV7-2 with TRBJ2-7, with D perhaps assigned TRBD1 or TRBD2 (5 bases each). This CDR3 comprises 15 residues. Trimming removed 5 bases from V and 0 bases from J, with 14 bases in between. Germline V gene sequence: CDR1 SGHTA, CDR2 FQGNSA. The DNA of the CDR3 is TGTGCCAGCAGCGGTGGGACCAGCGCCTCCTACGAGCAGTACTTC. Translating it yields CASSGGTSASYEQYF. The full variable domain, rest sourced from reference TRBV7-2 and TRBJ2-7, is GAGVSQSPSNKVTEKGKDVELRCDPISGHTALYWYRQSLGQGLEFLIYFQGNSAPDKSGLPSDRFSAERTGGSVSTLTIQRTQQEDSAVYLCASSGGTSASYEQYFGPGTRLTVT.

The table lists this clonotype with a few counts. The chain uses TRBV12-3 or TRBV12-4 and TRBJ2-7, with TRBD1 as a possible D gene (5 bases). V gave up 4 bases and J gave up 5 bases, with 15 bases separating them. The CDR3 extends over 14 amino acids. The DNA of the CDR3 is TGTGCCAGCAGTTACGTCGGCAGGGATAACGAGCAGTACTTC. Protein: CASSYVGRDNEQYF.

This clonotype was observed at least ten times. V gene TRBV20-1 combines with J gene TRBJ2-2; the D gene is possibly TRBD1 (5 bases). This CDR3 has 15 residues. The germline CDR1 and CDR2 sequences are DFQATT and SNEGSKA (reference sequence). Trimming cost V 6 bases and J 7 bases, with 21 bases left between them. CDR3 residues: CSAPRRDRRGGELFF. CDR3 bases: TGCAGTGCCCCTCGGAGAGACCGAAGGGGCGGGGAGCTGTTTTTT.

There are many counts of this clonotype. V is TRBV7-2 and J is TRBJ2-7, with D tentatively TRBD1 (6 bases). Deletions cut 2 bases from V and 6 bases from J, with 11 bases between. The CDR3 length is 13 residues. CDR1 is SGHTA, CDR2 FQGNSA, per germline. This CDR3 reads CASSLRGHLEQYF. The CDR3 nucleotides are TGTGCCAGCAGCTTAAGGGGACACCTCGAGCAGTACTTC. The variable domain in full, completed from reference TRBV7-2 and TRBJ2-7, reads GAGVSQSPSNKVTEKGKDVELRCDPISGHTALYWYRQSLGQGLEFLIYFQGNSAPDKSGLPSDRFSAERTGGSVSTLTIQRTQQEDSAVYLCASSLRGHLEQYFGPGTRLTVT.

The rearrangement joins TRBV3-1 to TRBJ2-7; 7 nucleotides match TRBD2. J lost 6 bases, V lost 3 bases, and 11 bases had no gene match. CDR1 and CDR2 from the germline V gene are LGHDT and YNNKEL (reference sequence). The CDR3 length is 15 residues. The CDR3 DNA sequence: TGTGCCAGCAGCCAGCGGGCCAGGGAGGGTGGCGAGCAGTACTTC. It translates to CASSQRAREGGEQYF.